The rows below give T cell receptor beta chains drawn from one sample of a study of T cells in Graves' hyperthyroidism and ophthalmopathy. TCRdb independently ran MiXCR on the multiplex PCR reads; one entry per CDR3 protein. The sample holds 460,000 or so distinct CDR3 sequences, 13% to 15% seen once. The sequenced sample was blood. The receptor source for this set is a woman aged 18-29 years with Graves' hyperthyroidism. Both conserved end residues are part of each CDR3. D genes are given only for firm matches. Some rows have no size entry. The others give once, few or many, or a class for an expanded clone.

size: .
V: TRBV19
J: TRBJ2-2
D: .
DNA: TGTGCCAGTAGCACTACGGGACGGAGGTTGAAGACCGGGGAGCTGTTTTTT
CDR3: CASSTTGRRLKTGELFF

size: .
V: TRBV4-1
J: TRBJ2-5
D: .
DNA: TGCGCCAGCAGCCCCCCCAACGGGGGAAAAGAGACCCAGTACTTC
CDR3: CASSPPNGGKETQYF

size: .
V: TRBV20-1
J: TRBJ2-6
D: TRBD1
DNA: TGCAGTGCTAGAACAACCGGGACAGAATTTTCTGGGGCCAACGTCCTGACTTTC
CDR3: CSARTTGTEFSGANVLTF

size: many
V: TRBV4-2
J: TRBJ2-5
D: TRBD2
DNA: TGTGCCAGCAGCCAAGATGGGTTTGCGGGAGGTGTTGAGACCCAGTACTTC
CDR3: CASSQDGFAGGVETQYF

size: few
V: TRBV7-3
J: TRBJ2-1
D: TRBD2
DNA: TGTGCCAACAGCTTAACAGGCGGGAGGGCCAGGGGTTCAAATGAGCAGTTCTTC
CDR3: CANSLTGGRARGSNEQFF

size: .
V: TRBV19
J: TRBJ2-4
D: TRBD1
DNA: TGTGCCAGTAGTATAAGGGGCCCCACCGACAGGGGTCGAACGTCCATTCAGTACTTC
CDR3: CASSIRGPTDRGRTSIQYF

size: .
V: TRBV19
J: TRBJ2-1
D: TRBD1
DNA: TGTGCCAGTATCCCCCCAGGGGGTTCCTACAATGAGCAGTTCTTC
CDR3: CASIPPGGSYNEQFF

size: few
V: TRBV25-1
J: TRBJ2-7
D: TRBD2
DNA: TGTGCCAGCACCCTGGGACTAGCGGGAGGTTACGAGCAGTACTTC
CDR3: CASTLGLAGGYEQYF

size: many
V: TRBV10-2
J: TRBJ1-4
D: TRBD1
DNA: TGCGCCAGCAGCGGGGACAGGGTTGGAAGTGAAAAACTGTTTTTT
CDR3: CASSGDRVGSEKLFF

size: many
V: TRBV27
J: TRBJ2-2
D: .
DNA: TGTGCCAGCAGTTTATGGGGGATGAGGGAGCTGTGTTTT
CDR3: CASSLWGMRELCF

size: many
V: TRBV11-3
J: TRBJ1-2
D: .
DNA: TGTGCCAGCAGCCCTGGGACGGCCGACAACTATGGCTACACCTTC
CDR3: CASSPGTADNYGYTF

size: few
V: TRBV12-5
J: TRBJ1-5
D: .
DNA: TGTGCTAGTGGTTTGGAAAGGGGTCAGCCCCAGCATTTT
CDR3: CASGLERGQPQHF

size: .
V: TRBV13
J: TRBJ1-5
D: .
DNA: TGTGCCAGCAGCTTAGGTGGCACCCATCAGCCCCAGCATTTT
CDR3: CASSLGGTHQPQHF

size: many
V: TRBV27
J: TRBJ2-5
D: .
DNA: TGTGCCAGCAGTTTGGGTCCGTGGGGGCAAGAGACCCAGTACTTC
CDR3: CASSLGPWGQETQYF

size: .
V: TRBV5-1
J: TRBJ1-3
D: .
DNA: TGCGCCAGCAGCCCGGACAGTTTAAGCTCTGGAAACACCATATATTTT
CDR3: CASSPDSLSSGNTIYF

size: many
V: TRBV11-3
J: TRBJ2-1
D: TRBD2
DNA: TGTGCCAGCAGCAGGATAGCGGGAGGGAACAATGAGCAGTTCTTC
CDR3: CASSRIAGGNNEQFF

size: few
V: TRBV20-1
J: TRBJ1-2
D: .
DNA: TGCAGTGCCCCGACAGGTCCCTCCTATGGCTACACCTTC
CDR3: CSAPTGPSYGYTF

size: many
V: TRBV29-1
J: TRBJ1-2
D: .
DNA: TGCAGCGTTGTTGTCAGGGAGGGTGATCGCGGCTACACCTTC
CDR3: CSVVVREGDRGYTF

size: many
V: TRBV20-1
J: TRBJ1-5
D: TRBD1
DNA: TGCAGTGCTAGAGGACAGGGAAGTAATCAGCCCCAGCATTTT
CDR3: CSARGQGSNQPQHF

size: many
V: TRBV11-2
J: TRBJ1-6
D: .
DNA: TGTGCCAGCAGCTTAGATCAGAACCCTCCGGGTTCACCCCTCCACTTT
CDR3: CASSLDQNPPGSPLHF

size: many
V: TRBV2
J: TRBJ2-5
D: .
DNA: TGTGCCAGCAGCCCCACAGTGGAGACCCAGTACTTC
CDR3: CASSPTVETQYF

size: few
V: TRBV19
J: TRBJ2-7
D: TRBD2
DNA: TGTGCCAGTAGTATAGTAAGCGGGAGAGTCTACGAGCAGTACTTC
CDR3: CASSIVSGRVYEQYF